Below, one TCR beta chain is given with its context. Its antigen remains unknown. This specimen belongs to a study of cytomegalovirus exposure and HLA in healthy donors. Study observations and caveats: Later examination showed HLA-associated TCR beta chains had greater clonal expansion than equally common others. With DRB1 most and HLA-C fewest, TCR association rates differed between HLA loci in a later analysis.

PCR employed 60 Vbeta and 13 Jbeta primers. The repertoire was sequenced with immunoSEQ multiplex PCR; TCRdb's copy has only in-frame clones and lacks some. The table includes under 250,000 clones, less than 85% detected once. Per the germline V gene, CDR1 is MNHNS and CDR2 is SASEGT. The CDR3 runs 14 residues. The V and J ends lost 6 bases and 4 bases, in that order; junction bases with no gene match: 3. At the time of sampling, donors were nominally healthy, though unrecorded immune exposures were likely. V gene TRBV6-1 combines with J gene TRBJ2-5, with 12 positions matching TRBD2. The sequenced material came from PBMCs. This receptor was identified in a young man in good health and CMV-seronegative. Written as DNA, the CDR3 is TGTGCCAGCAGGGAGGGACTAGCGGGAGAGACCCAGTACTTC. As protein: CASREGLAGETQYF.